This T cell receptor beta chain was observed in a study of T-cell memory formation after mild COVID-19. TCRdb analysed the 5' RACE reads with MiXCR anew, one entry per CDR3 protein. In the table there are hundreds of thousands of distinct CDR3 sequences, roughly 21% of which are singletons. This CDR3 has 12 residues. CDR1 is KGHSH, CDR2 LQKENI, per germline. Between the trimmed V and J ends, which lost 3 bases and 11 bases, there was a span of 13 bases. This clonotype turned up a few times. The chain carries TRBV18 and TRBJ1-1; D is undetermined. Sample: PBMCs or a T cell subset sorted from them (not recorded which). The TCR was taken from an adult woman who had mild COVID-19 (a few samples of this study predate the infection). Cell type and time point are not known. The CDR3 nucleotides are TGTGCCAGCTCACCCCCGACAAGGGTGGCTTTCTTT. This sequence encodes CASSPPTRVAFF.